The source of this T cell receptor (beta chain) is a study of beta chain features in type 1 diabetes. As for the study in general: Cell yields, gender and age were comparable in patients and healthy donors.

Study conclusions and caveats: Patients and controls would be equally affected if PCR favored shorter templates. Shortening of TCRB CDR3s, moderate but significant, appeared in all four CD4+ subsets of Type 1 diabetes patients.

This clone turned up a few times. Its antigen remains unknown. Trimming took off 2 bases at V and 7 bases at J, with 33 bases between the two ends. Germline lookup yields CDR1 LGHNA and CDR2 YNFKEQ. The CDR3 totals 20 residues. Expressed TCRB transcripts were sequenced, since all the RNA that had been isolated was reverse transcribed. The data were produced by immunoSEQ multiplex PCR, yet TCRdb's version contains in-frame clones alone and is incomplete. The data contain 860,000 or so clones, roughly 16% of them singletons. What was sequenced was naive CD4+ T cells from blood. The clonotype comes from a woman aged 18-35 years in good health. The chain couples TRBV4-2 to TRBJ2-7, with D possibly being TRBD1 or TRBD2 (5 bases each). As DNA, the CDR3 is TGTGCCAGCAGCCAAAACCCCCCAGGGCGAGAACCGGGACGGCGGCTGGAGCAGTACTTC. The encoded protein is CASSQNPPGREPGRRLEQYF.